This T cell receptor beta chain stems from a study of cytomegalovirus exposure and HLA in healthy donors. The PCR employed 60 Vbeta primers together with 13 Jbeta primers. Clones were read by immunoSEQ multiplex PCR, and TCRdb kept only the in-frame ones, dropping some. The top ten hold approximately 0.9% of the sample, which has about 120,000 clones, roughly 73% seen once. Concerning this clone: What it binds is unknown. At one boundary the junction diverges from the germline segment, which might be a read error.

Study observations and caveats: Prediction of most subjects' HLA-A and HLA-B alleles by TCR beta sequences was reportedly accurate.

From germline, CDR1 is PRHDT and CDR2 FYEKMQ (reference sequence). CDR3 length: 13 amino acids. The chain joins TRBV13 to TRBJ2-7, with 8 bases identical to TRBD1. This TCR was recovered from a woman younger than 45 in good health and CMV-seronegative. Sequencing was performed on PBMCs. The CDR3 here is CASSYTGTGESGF. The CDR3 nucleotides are TGTGCCAGCAGCTACACCGGGACAGGCGAGTCTGGCTTC.